This record looks at one T cell receptor (beta chain) sequence and its context. What it recognizes is unknown. This record comes from a study of beta chain features in type 1 diabetes. Findings of the study overall: A closer apparent resemblance between naive, central memory and Treg TCRB repertoires was seen in patients than in healthy donors.

Germline CDR1 and CDR2: SGHDN and FVKESK. The CDR3 consists of 13 residues. V lost 2 bases and J 3 bases, leaving 5 bases between the germline ends. Every sorted population was more than 98% pure. The study reverse transcribed the entire isolated RNA, so it sequenced expressed TCRB transcripts. Produced via immunoSEQ multiplex PCR; TCRdb's table is partial and in-frame only. Of hundreds of thousands of clones in the sample, around 14% were seen once. The sample taken for sequencing was naive CD4+ T cells from blood. V is TRBV14 and J is TRBJ2-1; no clear D. This clonotype was sampled from a man younger than 45 in good health. The CDR3 loop reads CASSQLLYNEQFF. The CDR3 nucleotides read TGTGCCAGCAGCCAATTACTCTACAATGAGCAGTTCTTC. The full variable domain, its missing parts supplied by reference TRBV14 and TRBJ2-1, is EAGVTQFPSHSVIEKGQTVTLRCDPISGHDNLYWYRRVMGKEIKFLLHFVKESKQDESGMPNNRFLAERTGGTYSTLKVQPAELEDSGVYFCASSQLLYNEQFFGPGTRLTVL.